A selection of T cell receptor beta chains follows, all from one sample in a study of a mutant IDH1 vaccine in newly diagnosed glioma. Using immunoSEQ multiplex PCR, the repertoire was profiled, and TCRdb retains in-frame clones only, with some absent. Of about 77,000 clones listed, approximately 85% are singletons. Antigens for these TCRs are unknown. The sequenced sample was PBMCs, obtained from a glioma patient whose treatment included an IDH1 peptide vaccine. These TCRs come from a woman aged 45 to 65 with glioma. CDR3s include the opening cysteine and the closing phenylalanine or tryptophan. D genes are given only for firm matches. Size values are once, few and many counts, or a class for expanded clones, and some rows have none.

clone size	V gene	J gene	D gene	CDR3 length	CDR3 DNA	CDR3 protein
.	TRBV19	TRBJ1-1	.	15	TGTGCCAGTACCGACTTAAGAGAGGTTCAGGCTGAAGCTTTCTTT	CASTDLREVQAEAFF
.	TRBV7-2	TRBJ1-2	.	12	TGTGCCAGCAGCTTAGTCCGGGCTGGCTACACCTTC	CASSLVRAGYTF
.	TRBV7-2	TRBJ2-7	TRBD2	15	TGTGCCAGCAGCGGGCGGACTAGCGGTTCCTACGAGCAGTACTTC	CASSGRTSGSYEQYF
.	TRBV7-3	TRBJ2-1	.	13	TGTGCCAGCAGCTTAGGATTGGGGAATGAGCAGTTCTTC	CASSLGLGNEQFF
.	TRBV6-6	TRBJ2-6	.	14	TGTGCCAGCAGTTACCAGGGAGGGGCCAACGTCCTGACTTTC	CASSYQGGANVLTF
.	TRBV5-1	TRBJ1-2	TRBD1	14	TGCGCCAGCAGCTTGGCACAGGGGGAAGGTGGCTACACCTTC	CASSLAQGEGGYTF
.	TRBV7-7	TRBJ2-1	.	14	TGTGCTAGCAGCTTAGGACAGCAGAGCCATGAGCAGTTCTTC	CASSLGQQSHEQFF
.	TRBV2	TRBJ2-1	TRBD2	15	TGTGCCAGCAGTGTACTAGCGCCCCAGGAGGGTGAGCAGTTCTTC	CASSVLAPQEGEQFF
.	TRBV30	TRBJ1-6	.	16	TGTGCCTGGAGTGGAGGGGGGACGGGGATCTATTCACCCCTCCACTTT	CAWSGGGTGIYSPLHF
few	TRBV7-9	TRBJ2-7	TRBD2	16	TGTGCCAGCAGCTTACTCCCAGGACTAGCGGGAGACGAGCAGTACTTC	CASSLLPGLAGDEQYF
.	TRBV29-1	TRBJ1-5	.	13	TGCAGCGGGGGGGACGGTAATGCGTCACCCCAGCATTTT	CSGGDGNASPQHF
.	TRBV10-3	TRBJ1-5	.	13	TGTGCCATCACCTCCGGGGTCAATCAGCCCCAGCATTTT	CAITSGVNQPQHF
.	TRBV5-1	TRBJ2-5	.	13	TGCGCCAGCAGCTTCCTAGGGCAAGAGACCCAGTACTTC	CASSFLGQETQYF
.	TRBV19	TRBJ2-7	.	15	TGTGCCAGTAGTGTGGGACAAGTGGCTGCCTACGAGCAGTACTTC	CASSVGQVAAYEQYF
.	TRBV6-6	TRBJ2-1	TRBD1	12	TGTGCCAGCAGTAGACAGGGCGATGAGCAGTTCTTC	CASSRQGDEQFF
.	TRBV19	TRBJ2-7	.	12	TGTGCCAGTAGTACGCTAGACGGCGAGCAGTACTTC	CASSTLDGEQYF
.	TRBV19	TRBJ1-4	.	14	TGTGCCAGTAGCTCGCAGGGGTTTTCGGAAAAACTGTTTTTT	CASSSQGFSEKLFF
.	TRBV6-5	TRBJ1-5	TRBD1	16	TGTGCCAGCAGTTACGGAGGGGGCGACGGCAATCAGCCCCAGCATTTT	CASSYGGGDGNQPQHF
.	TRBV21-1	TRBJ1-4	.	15	TGTGCCAGCAGCAGAGACCGGGACAGGGATGAAAAACTGTTTTTT	CASSRDRDRDEKLFF
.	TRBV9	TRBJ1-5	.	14	TGTGCCAGCAGCGTAGACCCAGGATTCAAGCCCCAGCATTTT	CASSVDPGFKPQHF
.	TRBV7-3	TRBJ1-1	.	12	TGTGCCAGCTCCGGGGTGAACACTGAAGCTTTCTTT	CASSGVNTEAFF
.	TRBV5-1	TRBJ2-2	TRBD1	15	TGCGCCAGCAGATCGTCCCGGGACAGCACCGGGGAGCTGTTTTTT	CASRSSRDSTGELFF
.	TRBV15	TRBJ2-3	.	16	TGTGCCACCAGCAGCCACCTGGAGCGCCCCACAGATACGCAGTATTTT	CATSSHLERPTDTQYF
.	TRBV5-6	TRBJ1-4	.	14	TGTGCCAGCAGCTTGGGAGGGGGAGTAGAAAAACTGTTTTTT	CASSLGGGVEKLFF
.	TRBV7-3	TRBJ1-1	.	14	TGTGCCAGCAGCTTAGGAGGTCCGAACACTGAAGCTTTCTTT	CASSLGGPNTEAFF
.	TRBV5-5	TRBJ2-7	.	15	TGTGCCAGCAGCTTCCCTCTAAGGACTTCCGACGAGCAGTACTTC	CASSFPLRTSDEQYF
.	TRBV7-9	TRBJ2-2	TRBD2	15	TGTGCCAGCCGGAGTGAACTAGCGGGACCCGGGGAGCTGTTTTTT	CASRSELAGPGELFF
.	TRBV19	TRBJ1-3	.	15	TGTGCCAGTAGTATTCGACAGGCCTCTGGAAACACCATATATTTT	CASSIRQASGNTIYF
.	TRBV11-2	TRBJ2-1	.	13	TGTGCCAGCAGCTTAGATCTCTTTAGGGGGGAGTTCTTC	CASSLDLFRGEFF
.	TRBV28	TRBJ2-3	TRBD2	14	TGTGCCAGCAGTACTAGCGGGAGTTCAGATACGCAGTATTTT	CASSTSGSSDTQYF
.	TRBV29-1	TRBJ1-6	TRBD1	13	TGCAGCGCTGGACAGGGCCATAATTCACCCCTCCACTTT	CSAGQGHNSPLHF
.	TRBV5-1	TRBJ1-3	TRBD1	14	TGCGCCAGCAGCCCGCAGGGGGCTGGAAACACCATATATTTT	CASSPQGAGNTIYF
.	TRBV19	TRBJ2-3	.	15	TGTGCCAGTACAGGCTCTAGGGTCCTCGCAGATACGCAGTATTTT	CASTGSRVLADTQYF
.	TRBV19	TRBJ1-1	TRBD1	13	TGTGCCAGTAAGGGGGCGTGGAACACTGAAGCTTTCTTT	CASKGAWNTEAFF
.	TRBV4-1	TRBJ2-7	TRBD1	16	TGCGCCAGCAGCCAAGTTACAGGGGTTAAGTCCTACGAGCAGTACTTC	CASSQVTGVKSYEQYF
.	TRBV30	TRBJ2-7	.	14	TGTGCCTGGAGTGTATCTGCCCTCACCTACGAGCAGTACTTC	CAWSVSALTYEQYF
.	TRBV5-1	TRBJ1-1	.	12	TGCGCCAGCAGCCGAGGGGCAGCGGAAGCTTTCTTT	CASSRGAAEAFF
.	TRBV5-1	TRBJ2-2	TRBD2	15	TGCGCCAGCAGCCCCGGGACTATCAACACCGGGGAGCTGTTTTTT	CASSPGTINTGELFF
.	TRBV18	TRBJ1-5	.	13	TGTGCCAGCTCACGAGGTTTCAATCAGCCCCAGCATTTT	CASSRGFNQPQHF
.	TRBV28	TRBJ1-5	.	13	TGTGCCAGCAGTTTATGGGGGACCGGGCCCCAGCATTTT	CASSLWGTGPQHF
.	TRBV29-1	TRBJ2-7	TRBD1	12	TGCAGCGTAAGGGACAGCACCTACGAGCAGTACTTC	CSVRDSTYEQYF
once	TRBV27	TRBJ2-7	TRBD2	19	TGTGCCAGCAGTTTTCACAGATCACGTAGCGGGAGCGACACCTACGAGCAGTACTTC	CASSFHRSRSGSDTYEQYF
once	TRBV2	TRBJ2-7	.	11	TGTGCCAGCAGTGAAGCTGGGAGACAGTACTTC	CASSEAGRQYF
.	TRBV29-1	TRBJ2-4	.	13	TGCAGCGTTGAAGCACCAGGGAAAGACATTCAGTACTTC	CSVEAPGKDIQYF
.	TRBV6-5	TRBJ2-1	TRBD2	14	TGTGCCAGCAGTTTTTACCGCGGGAGTAATGAGCAGTTCTTC	CASSFYRGSNEQFF
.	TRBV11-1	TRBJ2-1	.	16	TGTGCCAGCAGCTTTAGAGTCCTCCGCTCCTACAATGAGCAGTTCTTC	CASSFRVLRSYNEQFF